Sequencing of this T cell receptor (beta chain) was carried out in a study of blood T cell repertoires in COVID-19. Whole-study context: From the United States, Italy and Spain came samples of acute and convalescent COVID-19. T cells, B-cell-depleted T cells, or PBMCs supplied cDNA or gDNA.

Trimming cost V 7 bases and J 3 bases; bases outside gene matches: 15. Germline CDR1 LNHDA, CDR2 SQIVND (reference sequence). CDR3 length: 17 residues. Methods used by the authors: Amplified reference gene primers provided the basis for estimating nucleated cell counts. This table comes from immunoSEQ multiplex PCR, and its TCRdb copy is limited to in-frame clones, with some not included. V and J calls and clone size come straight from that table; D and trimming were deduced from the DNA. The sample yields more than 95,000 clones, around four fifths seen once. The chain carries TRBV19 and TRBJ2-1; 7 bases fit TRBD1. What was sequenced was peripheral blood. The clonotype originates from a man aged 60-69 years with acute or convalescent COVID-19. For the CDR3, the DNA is TGTGCCAGTATGGACAGGTTGGGAAGGGGACACTACAATGAGCAGTTCTTC. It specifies CASMDRLGRGHYNEQFF.